The 19 T cell receptor beta chains listed next were all sequenced from one sample in a study of PD-L1 blockade in urothelial cancer. Assay used: immunoSEQ multiplex PCR; TCRdb lists only in-frame clones, some missing. Here the sample spans about 45,000 clones, about 88% being singletons. Material: PBMCs, obtained around atezolizumab (anti-PD-L1) treatment. These receptors were obtained from a woman in her sixties with urothelial cancer.

The chain couples TRBV6-6 to TRBJ1-5; D is unresolved. Trimming cost V 8 bases and J 4 bases, with 9 bases left between them. There are 12 residues in the CDR3. CDR1 is MNHNY and CDR2 is SVGAGI in the germline V gene (reference sequence). Written as DNA, the CDR3 is TGTGCCAGCCGGGAGCAGAATCAGCCCCAGCATTTT. Residues: CASREQNQPQHF.

The chain recombines TRBV5-8 with TRBJ1-1; 8 nucleotides line up with TRBD1. The germline V gene encodes CDR1 SGHTS and CDR2 YDEGEE. Trimming took 4 bases from V and 7 from J; bases not matched to a gene: 12. The CDR3 contains 15 residues. CDR3 protein: CASSGLGQGEIEAFF. DNA of the CDR3: TGTGCCAGCAGCGGCCTCGGACAGGGAGAAATTGAAGCTTTCTTT.

The chain couples TRBV9 to TRBJ2-7; perhaps TRBD1 as D (6 bases). Germline values: CDR1 SGDLS, CDR2 YYNGEE. CDR3 length: 14 amino acids. V lost 0 bases and J 3 bases, leaving 10 bases between the germline ends. The CDR3, as DNA: TGTGCCAGCAGCGTAGCTGAAGGGGGCTACGAGCAGTACTTC. It is translated as CASSVAEGGYEQYF.

The rearrangement uses TRBV28 and TRBJ2-7; 7 bases map to TRBD1. Germline V gene sequence: CDR1 MDHEN, CDR2 SYDVKM. V was clipped by 3 bases and J by 4 bases; unmatched bases: 6. This CDR3 spans 14 amino acids. CDR3: CASSFAGTAYEQYF. The CDR3 DNA reads TGTGCCAGCAGTTTCGCCGGGACAGCTTACGAGCAGTACTTC.

This chain connects TRBV29-1 to TRBJ2-7; 7 nucleotides align to TRBD1. The junction had 6 bases not matched to a gene; V was cut back by 3 bases and J by 4 bases. Looked up from germline, CDR1 is SQVTM and CDR2 is ANQGSEA. The CDR3 length is 13 residues. CDR3 amino acids: CSVEYRGKYEQYF. The CDR3 DNA reads as TGCAGCGTTGAGTACAGGGGAAAATACGAGCAGTACTTC.

This clone is a singleton in its sample. The chain employs TRBV4-3 and TRBJ1-2; TRBD1 agrees at 8 bases. J gave up 4 bases and V 0 bases, and 7 bases lay outside the gene matches. Germline V gene data show CDR1 as LGHNA and CDR2 as YSLEER. This CDR3 spans 16 amino acids. The CDR3 DNA is TGCGCCAGCAGCCAAGATCGGGCAGGGGGCGCCTATGGCTACACCTTC. Translating gives CASSQDRAGGAYGYTF.

The chain carries TRBV28 and TRBJ2-3; 8 bases are a match to TRBD2. In germline, CDR1 is MDHEN, CDR2 SYDVKM. Trimming took 3 bases from V and 2 from J; bases not matched to a gene: 4. The CDR3 sequence is 15 residues long. The CDR3 DNA sequence: TGTGCCAGCAGTTTGTCTAGCGGGTACACAGATACGCAGTATTTT. As protein: CASSLSSGYTDTQYF.

The CDR3 reads CASSLDWGAYEQYF. For the CDR3, the DNA is TGTGCCAGCAGCTTAGACTGGGGGGCCTACGAGCAGTACTTC. The chain combines TRBV11-2 with TRBJ2-7; possibly TRBD2 for D (6 bases). The V gene lost 0 bases and the J gene lost 2 bases, with 8 bases spanning the gap. The CDR3 spans 14 residues. Germline V gene sequence: CDR1 SGHAT, CDR2 FQNNGV.

V usage is TRBV19 and J usage is TRBJ2-7; 9 positions match TRBD1. Looked up from germline, CDR1 is LNHDA and CDR2 is SQIVND (reference sequence). The CDR3 covers 15 residues. V shed 2 bases, J shed 1 base, and the junction held 3 bases outside the gene matches. The CDR3 nucleotides are TGTGCCAGTAGTATAACCGGGACAGGGTCCTACGAGCAGTACTTC. Translation: CASSITGTGSYEQYF.

This chain links TRBV7-8 with TRBJ2-3; D may be TRBD2 (6 bases). The germline CDR1 and CDR2 sequences are SGHVS and FQNEAQ. This CDR3 has 16 residues. V was cut by 3 bases and J by 2 bases, with 15 bases left in between. In DNA form, the CDR3 reads TGTGCCAGCAGCTTGGTTTGGAGCGGGCACACAGATACGCAGTATTTT. The encoded protein is CASSLVWSGHTDTQYF.

The chain links TRBV29-1 to TRBJ2-7, with D possibly being TRBD1 (5 bases). Germline V lookup: CDR1 SQVTM, CDR2 ANQGSEA. This CDR3 spans 13 amino acids. V lost 4 bases to trimming and J lost 5 bases, with 15 bases between them. The CDR3 coding sequence is TGCAGCGTTGGGGGCAGCACCAGCCACGAGCAGTACTTC. Residues: CSVGGSTSHEQYF.

The CDR3 loop is CASSTADGGLGNTIYF. DNA of the CDR3: TGTGCCAGCAGCACCGCTGACGGGGGTTTAGGAAACACCATATATTTT. This chain uses TRBV27 with TRBJ1-3, with D possibly being TRBD1 (5 bases). The length of the CDR3 is 16 residues. Trimming pared 6 bases from V and 4 bases from J, leaving 19 bases between. The germline V gene has CDR1 MNHEY and CDR2 SMNVEV (reference sequence).

This clone was seen once. The V gene is TRBV9, the J gene TRBJ2-3; D possibly corresponds to TRBD1 (6 bases). V lost 3 bases to trimming and J lost 4 bases, with 12 bases between them. CDR1 is SGDLS, CDR2 YYNGEE, per germline. CDR3 size: 14 residues. As DNA, the CDR3 is TGTGCCAGCAGCGGAGGGGGTTCTTCAGATACGCAGTATTTT. It specifies CASSGGGSSDTQYF.

J is TRBJ1-2 and V is TRBV5-6; D possibly corresponds to TRBD1 (5 bases). V lost 0 bases, J lost 6 bases, and 12 bases lay in between. The CDR3 is 14 residues long. Germline CDR1 and CDR2: SGHDT and YYEEEE. CDR3 nucleotides: TGTGCCAGCAGCTTGGAACTCCGGGGGGATGGCTACACCTTC. It codes for CASSLELRGDGYTF.

The V and J genes are TRBV6-5 and TRBJ1-1; D remains ambiguous. V shed 0 bases and J shed 5 bases, with 13 bases lying between them. This CDR3 comprises 15 residues. Per germline, CDR1 MNHEY and CDR2 SVGAGI. CDR3 in DNA: TGTGCCAGCAGTTACTCGAAGGTCGGGGATACTGAAGCTTTCTTT. It encodes CASSYSKVGDTEAFF.

The rearrangement links TRBV18 to TRBJ2-1, with 8 nucleotides matching TRBD1. The germline CDR1 and CDR2 sequences are KGHSH and LQKENI. With V trimmed by 4 bases and J by 8 bases, 7 bases remained unmatched. The CDR3 loop spans 14 amino acids. CDR3 region: CASSRQGSADEQFF. CDR3 DNA: TGTGCCAGCTCACGACAGGGGTCTGCAGATGAGCAGTTCTTC.

The chain employs TRBV19 and TRBJ1-2; tentatively, D is TRBD1 (6 bases). The CDR3 sequence is 13 residues long. Trimming stripped 7 bases from V and 6 bases from J, with 15 bases between. Germline-derived CDR1 and CDR2 are LNHDA and SQIVND (reference sequence). CDR3 residues: CASNSRTAHGYTF. CDR3 coding DNA: TGTGCCAGTAATTCCCGGACAGCCCATGGCTACACCTTC.

The J gene is TRBJ1-2, the V gene TRBV20-1; D is perhaps TRBD1 (6 bases). In germline, CDR1 is DFQATT, CDR2 SNEGSKA (reference sequence). V lost 7 bases, J lost 9 bases, and 9 bases lay in between. The CDR3 is 9 amino acids. In nucleotides, the CDR3 is TGCAGTGTTGGACAGAGCTACACCTTC. Translated, it gives CSVGQSYTF.

The chain employs TRBV7-3 and TRBJ2-2, with D perhaps TRBD1 (6 bases). The CDR3 is 16 residues long. V was pared by 2 bases and J by 0 bases, with 10 bases between. Germline V gene lookup returns CDR1 SGHTA and CDR2 FQGTGA. CDR3 bases: TGTGCCAGCAGCTTACGTCAGGGGACGAACACCGGGGAGCTGTTTTTT. Its translation is CASSLRQGTNTGELFF.